This T cell receptor beta chain was identified in a study of post-analysis software for immune sequencing data. Study background: Courses of disease covered relapsing-remitting, secondary progressive and progressive-relapsing multiple sclerosis.

With 2 bases removed from V and 2 bases from J, the gap between germline ends came to 6 bases. From germline, CDR1 is LNHNV and CDR2 YYDKDF (reference sequence). The CDR3 runs 13 residues. Study results and limitations: Normalized Chao1 diversity was significantly reduced in patients versus controls. Same-batch preparations were strongly co-clustered by F measure. TRBV5-6, TRBV5-1 and TRBV20-1 belonged to a set of roughly five TRBV segments that were more frequent in patients than controls.

Prepared libraries of TCR beta cDNA carried unique molecular identifiers. The T cell input of about 0.9 to 11 million gave a few hundred thousand cDNA molecules. TCRdb called the PCR reads again in MiXCR, with one record for every CDR3 protein. The sample has about 820,000 distinct CDR3 sequences, about 50% seen once. To note about this clonotype: The antigen is not known.

V gene TRBV15 combines with J gene TRBJ2-5; D remains ambiguous. The receptor comes from a girl aged 10-17 years with multiple sclerosis. Sequences were obtained from blood. CDR3 residues: CATSRKAQETQYF. In DNA, the CDR3 is TGTGCCACCAGCAGAAAGGCACAAGAGACCCAGTACTTC.